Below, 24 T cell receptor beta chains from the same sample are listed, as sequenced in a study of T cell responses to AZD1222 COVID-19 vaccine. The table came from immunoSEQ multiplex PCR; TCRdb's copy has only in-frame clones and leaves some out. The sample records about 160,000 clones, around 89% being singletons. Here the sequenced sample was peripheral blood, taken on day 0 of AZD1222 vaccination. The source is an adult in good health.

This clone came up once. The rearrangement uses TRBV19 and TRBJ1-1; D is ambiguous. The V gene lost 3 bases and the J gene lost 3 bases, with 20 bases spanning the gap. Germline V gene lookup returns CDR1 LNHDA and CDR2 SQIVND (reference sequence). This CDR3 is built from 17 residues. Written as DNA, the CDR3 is TGTGCCAGTAGTATCTCCCTAGGACGGCTGGTTGACACTGAAGCTTTCTTT. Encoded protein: CASSISLGRLVDTEAFF.

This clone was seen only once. Written as DNA, the CDR3 is TGCGCCAGCAGCTTGTCAGATTCTGGATCACCCCTCCACTTT. As protein: CASSLSDSGSPLHF. The chain joins TRBV5-1 to TRBJ1-6; the D is unclear. This CDR3 contains 14 residues. The germline gives CDR1 SGHRS, CDR2 YFSETQ. V was clipped by 1 base and J by 10 bases, with 12 bases between them.

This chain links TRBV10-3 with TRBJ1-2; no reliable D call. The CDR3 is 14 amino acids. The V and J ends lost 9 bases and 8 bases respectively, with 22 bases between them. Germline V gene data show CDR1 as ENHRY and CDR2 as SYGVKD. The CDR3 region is CAINVGLGNEGYTF. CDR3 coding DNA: TGTGCCATTAATGTTGGATTGGGGAATGAGGGCTACACCTTC.

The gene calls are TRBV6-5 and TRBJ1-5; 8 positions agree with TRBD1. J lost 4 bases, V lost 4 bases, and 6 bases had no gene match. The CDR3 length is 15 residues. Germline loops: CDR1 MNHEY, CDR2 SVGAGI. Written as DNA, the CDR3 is TGTGCCAGCAGTTTCAGCCAGGGGGCGAATCAGCCCCAGCATTTT. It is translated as CASSFSQGANQPQHF.

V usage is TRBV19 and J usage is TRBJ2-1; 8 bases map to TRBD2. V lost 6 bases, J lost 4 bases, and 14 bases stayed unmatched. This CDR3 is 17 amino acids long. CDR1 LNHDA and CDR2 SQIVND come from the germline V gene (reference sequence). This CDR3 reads CASRAGLAGSFYNEQFF. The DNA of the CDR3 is TGTGCCAGTAGGGCCGGACTAGCCGGGTCTTTTTACAATGAGCAGTTCTTC.

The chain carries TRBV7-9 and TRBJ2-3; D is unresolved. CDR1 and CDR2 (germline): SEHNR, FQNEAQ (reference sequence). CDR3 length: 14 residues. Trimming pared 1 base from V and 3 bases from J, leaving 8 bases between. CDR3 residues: CASSLVDETDTQYF. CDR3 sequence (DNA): TGTGCCAGCAGCTTAGTTGACGAAACAGATACGCAGTATTTT.

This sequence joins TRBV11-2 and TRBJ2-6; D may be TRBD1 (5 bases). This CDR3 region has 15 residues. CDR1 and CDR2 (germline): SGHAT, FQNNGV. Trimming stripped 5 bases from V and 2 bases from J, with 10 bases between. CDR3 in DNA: TGTGCCAGCAGCGCAAGGGGTGCTGGGGCCAACGTCCTGACTTTC. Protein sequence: CASSARGAGANVLTF. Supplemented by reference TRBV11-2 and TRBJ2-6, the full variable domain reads EAGVAQSPRYKIIEKRQSVAFWCNPISGHATLYWYQQILGQGPKLLIQFQNNGVVDDSQLPKDRFSAERLKGVDSTLKIQPAKLEDSAVYLCASSARGAGANVLTFGAGSRLTVL.

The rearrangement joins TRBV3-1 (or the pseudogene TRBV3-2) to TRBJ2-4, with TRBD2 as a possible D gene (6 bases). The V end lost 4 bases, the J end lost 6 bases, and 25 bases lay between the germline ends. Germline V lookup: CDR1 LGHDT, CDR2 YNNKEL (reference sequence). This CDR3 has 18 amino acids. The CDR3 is CASSLLPPGDGGRNIQYF. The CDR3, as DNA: TGTGCCAGCAGCCTCTTACCCCCGGGAGACGGGGGTCGAAACATTCAGTACTTC.

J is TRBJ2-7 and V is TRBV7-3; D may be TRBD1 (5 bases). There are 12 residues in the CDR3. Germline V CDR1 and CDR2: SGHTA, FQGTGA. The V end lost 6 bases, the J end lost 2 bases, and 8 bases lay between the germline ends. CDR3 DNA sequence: TGTGCCAGCAGGGACACGACCTACGAGCAGTACTTC. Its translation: CASRDTTYEQYF.

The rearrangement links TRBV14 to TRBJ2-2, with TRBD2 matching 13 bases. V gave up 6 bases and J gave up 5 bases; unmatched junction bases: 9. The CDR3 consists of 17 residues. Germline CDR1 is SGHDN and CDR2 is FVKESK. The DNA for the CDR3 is TGTGCCAGCAGGACTAGCGGGGGGTCGACGAGGACCGGGGAGCTGTTTTTT. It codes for CASRTSGGSTRTGELFF.

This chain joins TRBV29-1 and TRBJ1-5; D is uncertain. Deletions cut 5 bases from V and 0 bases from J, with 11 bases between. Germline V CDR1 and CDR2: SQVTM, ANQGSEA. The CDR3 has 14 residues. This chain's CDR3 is CSVSAHYSNQPQHF. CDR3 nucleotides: TGCAGCGTTTCGGCTCACTATAGCAATCAGCCCCAGCATTTT.

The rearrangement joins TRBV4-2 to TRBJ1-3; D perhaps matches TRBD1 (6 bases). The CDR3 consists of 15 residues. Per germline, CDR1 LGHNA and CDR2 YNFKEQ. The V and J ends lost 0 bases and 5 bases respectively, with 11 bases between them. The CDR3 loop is CASSQEAGARNTIYF. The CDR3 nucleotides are TGTGCCAGCAGCCAAGAAGCGGGGGCGAGAAACACCATATATTTT.

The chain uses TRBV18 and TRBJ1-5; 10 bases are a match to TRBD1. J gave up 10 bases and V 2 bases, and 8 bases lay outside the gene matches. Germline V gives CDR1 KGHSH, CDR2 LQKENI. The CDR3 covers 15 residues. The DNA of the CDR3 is TGTGCCAGCTCACCAGGGACAGGGGATTTGTCCCCCCAGCATTTT. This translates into CASSPGTGDLSPQHF.

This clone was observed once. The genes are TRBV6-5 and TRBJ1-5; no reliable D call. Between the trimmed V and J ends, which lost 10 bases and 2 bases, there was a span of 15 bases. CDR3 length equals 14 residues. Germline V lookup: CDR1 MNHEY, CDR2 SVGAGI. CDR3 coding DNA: TGTGCCATCCCGCGGGATGGGGGCAATCAGCCCCAGCATTTT. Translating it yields CAIPRDGGNQPQHF.

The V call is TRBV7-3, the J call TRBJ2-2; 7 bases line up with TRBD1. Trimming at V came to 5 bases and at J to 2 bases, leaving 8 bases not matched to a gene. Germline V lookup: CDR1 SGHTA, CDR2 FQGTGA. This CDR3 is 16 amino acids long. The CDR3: CASSAVTGINTGELFF. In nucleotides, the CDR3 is TGTGCCAGCAGCGCCGTGACAGGGATTAACACCGGGGAGCTGTTTTTT.

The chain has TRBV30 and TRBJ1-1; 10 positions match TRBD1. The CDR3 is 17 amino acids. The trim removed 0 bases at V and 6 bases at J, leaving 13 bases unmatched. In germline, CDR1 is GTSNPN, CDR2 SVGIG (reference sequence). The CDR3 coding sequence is TGTGCCTGGAGTGTACGACAGGGGGCTTTTCCGTTCGCTGAAGCTTTCTTT. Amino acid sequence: CAWSVRQGAFPFAEAFF. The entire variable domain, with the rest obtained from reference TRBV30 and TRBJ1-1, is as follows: SQTIHQWPATLVQPVGSPLSLECTVEGTSNPNLYWYRQAAGRGLQLLFYSVGIGQISSEVPQNLSASRPQDRQFILSSKKLLLSDSGFYLCAWSVRQGAFPFAEAFFGQGTRLTVV.

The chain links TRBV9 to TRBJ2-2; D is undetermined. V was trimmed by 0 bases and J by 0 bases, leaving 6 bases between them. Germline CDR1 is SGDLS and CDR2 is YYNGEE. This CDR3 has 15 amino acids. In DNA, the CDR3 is TGTGCCAGCAGCGTAGAGGCCGCGAACACCGGGGAGCTGTTTTTT. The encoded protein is CASSVEAANTGELFF.

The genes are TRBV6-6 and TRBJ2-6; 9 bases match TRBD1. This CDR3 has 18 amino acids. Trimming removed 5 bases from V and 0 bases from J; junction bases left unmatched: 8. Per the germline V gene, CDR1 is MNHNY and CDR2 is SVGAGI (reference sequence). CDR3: CASSLSGTGSSGANVLTF. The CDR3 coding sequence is TGTGCCAGCAGTCTCTCCGGGACAGGGAGCTCTGGGGCCAACGTCCTGACTTTC.

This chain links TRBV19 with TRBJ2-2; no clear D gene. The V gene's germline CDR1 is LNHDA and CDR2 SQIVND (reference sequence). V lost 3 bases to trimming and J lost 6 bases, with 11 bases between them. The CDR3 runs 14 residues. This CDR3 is CASSMQAVSGELFF. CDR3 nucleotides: TGTGCCAGTAGTATGCAGGCGGTCTCCGGGGAGCTGTTTTTT.

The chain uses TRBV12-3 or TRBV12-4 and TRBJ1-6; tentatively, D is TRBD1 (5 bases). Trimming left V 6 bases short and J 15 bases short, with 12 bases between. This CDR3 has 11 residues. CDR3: CASSPGTNLHF. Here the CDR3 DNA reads TGTGCCAGCAGCCCAGGGACCAACCTCCACTTT.

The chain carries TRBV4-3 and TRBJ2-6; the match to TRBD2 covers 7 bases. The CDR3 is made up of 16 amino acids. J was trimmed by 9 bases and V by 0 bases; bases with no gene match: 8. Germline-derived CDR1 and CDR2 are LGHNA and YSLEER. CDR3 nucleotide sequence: TGCGCCAGCAGCCAAGATTCGGGGGGATACCTCAACGTCCTGACTTTC. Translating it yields CASSQDSGGYLNVLTF.

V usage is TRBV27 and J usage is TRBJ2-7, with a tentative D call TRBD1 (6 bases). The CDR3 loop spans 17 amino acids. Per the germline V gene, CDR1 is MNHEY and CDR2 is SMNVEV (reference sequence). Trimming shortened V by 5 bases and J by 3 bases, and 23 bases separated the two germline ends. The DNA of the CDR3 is TGTGCCAGCAGTAAAACCCTACAGGGACCCTTACTCTACGAGCAGTACTTC. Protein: CASSKTLQGPLLYEQYF.

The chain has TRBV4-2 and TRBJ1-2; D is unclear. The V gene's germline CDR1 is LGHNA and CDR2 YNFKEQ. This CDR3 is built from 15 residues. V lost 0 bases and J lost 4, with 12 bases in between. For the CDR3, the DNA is TGTGCCAGCAGCCAAGATTCTCTAGGACTCTATGGCTACACCTTC. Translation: CASSQDSLGLYGYTF.

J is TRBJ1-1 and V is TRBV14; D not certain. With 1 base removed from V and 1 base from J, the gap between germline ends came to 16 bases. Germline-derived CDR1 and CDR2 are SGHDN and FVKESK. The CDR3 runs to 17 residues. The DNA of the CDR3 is TGTGCCAGCAGCCAAGGGTTAGGATTATCACGGAACACTGAAGCTTTCTTT. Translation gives CASSQGLGLSRNTEAFF. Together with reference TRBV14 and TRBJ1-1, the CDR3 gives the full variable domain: EAGVTQFPSHSVIEKGQTVTLRCDPISGHDNLYWYRRVMGKEIKFLLHFVKESKQDESGMPNNRFLAERTGGTYSTLKVQPAELEDSGVYFCASSQGLGLSRNTEAFFGQGTRLTVV.